This TCR beta chain is from a study of T cells in Graves' hyperthyroidism and ophthalmopathy. The CDR3 regions of TCR beta were amplified from RNA transcripts. First-round RT-PCR of the TCR CDR3 relied on the HTBI primer set. One entry per CDR3 protein, called by TCRdb with MiXCR from the multiplex PCR reads. The sample includes about 500,000 distinct CDR3 sequences, approximately 15% of them seen just once. V dropped 6 bases and J dropped 4; count of bases not matched to a gene: 10. The CDR3 has 15 amino acids. Per the germline V gene, CDR1 is MNHNS and CDR2 is SASEGT. This rearrangement joins TRBV6-1 to TRBJ2-7, with 9 bases matching TRBD2. Sequencing was done on a sample of blood. This clonotype was sampled from a woman aged 18-30 years with Graves' hyperthyroidism. CDR3 residues: CASRLERGETYEQYF. The CDR3 nucleotides are TGTGCCAGCAGACTCGAGCGGGGGGAAACTTACGAGCAGTACTTC.